A selection of T cell receptor beta chains follows, all from one sample in a study of type 1 and type 2 diabetes patients. TCRdb re-derived calls from the multiplex PCR reads in MiXCR, one entry per CDR3 protein. The sample consists of fewer than 300,000 distinct CDR3 sequences, around 47% of them appearing once. The sequencing input was peripheral blood mononuclear cells (PBMCs). All receptors derive from a man aged 18 to 29 with type 2 diabetes. The CDR3 runs from the conserved cysteine through the conserved F or W. The order of the fields is clone size, J gene, V gene, D gene, CDR3 protein, CDR3 DNA. D genes are given only for firm matches. Size is stated for part of the rows, as once, few or many counts, or as a class when the clone is expanded.

abundance: few
j_gene: TRBJ1-2
v_gene: TRBV19
d_gene: .
CDR3aa: CATISHLGQASGYTF
CDR3nt: TGTGCCACTATATCCCACTTGGGGCAGGCGAGCGGCTACACCTTC

abundance: .
j_gene: TRBJ1-2
v_gene: TRBV28
d_gene: TRBD1
CDR3aa: CASTIGQGVGYTF
CDR3nt: TGTGCCAGCACCATTGGGCAGGGGGTTGGCTACACCTTC

abundance: .
j_gene: TRBJ2-7
v_gene: TRBV2
d_gene: .
CDR3aa: CASRIMGGGLAYEQYF
CDR3nt: TGTGCCAGCAGGATAATGGGAGGGGGGCTGGCCTACGAGCAGTACTTC

abundance: many
j_gene: TRBJ2-2
v_gene: TRBV2
d_gene: .
CDR3aa: CASIRQSNTGELFF
CDR3nt: TGTGCCAGCATCAGACAGTCGAACACCGGGGAGCTGTTTTTT

abundance: .
j_gene: TRBJ2-7
v_gene: TRBV6-5
d_gene: TRBD1
CDR3aa: CASSPGTDLYEQYF
CDR3nt: TGTGCCAGCTCACCCGGGACAGACCTTTACGAGCAGTACTTC

abundance: .
j_gene: TRBJ2-7
v_gene: TRBV25-1
d_gene: TRBD2
CDR3aa: CASSDEAGGSPENQYF
CDR3nt: TGCGCCAGCAGTGACGAAGCGGGAGGGTCTCCTGAGAACCAGTACTTC

abundance: .
j_gene: TRBJ2-1
v_gene: TRBV6-5
d_gene: .
CDR3aa: CASRPDPYNEQFF
CDR3nt: TGTGCCAGCAGACCTGACCCCTACAATGAGCAGTTCTTC

abundance: .
j_gene: TRBJ1-4
v_gene: TRBV2
d_gene: TRBD1
CDR3aa: CASSELDRGGDEKLFF
CDR3nt: TGTGCCAGCAGTGAGCTGGACAGGGGGGGGGATGAAAAACTGTTTTTT

abundance: many
j_gene: TRBJ1-1
v_gene: TRBV11-2
d_gene: TRBD1
CDR3aa: CASSLDSGQLLSEAFF
CDR3nt: TGTGCCAGCAGCTTAGATTCGGGACAGCTACTTTCTGAAGCTTTCTTT

abundance: .
j_gene: TRBJ2-7
v_gene: TRBV20-1
d_gene: TRBD2
CDR3aa: CSASGGKLDYEQYF
CDR3nt: TGCAGTGCTAGCGGGGGGAAACTCGACTACGAGCAGTACTTC

abundance: few
j_gene: TRBJ2-7
v_gene: TRBV5-1
d_gene: .
CDR3aa: CASSETLGYEQYF
CDR3nt: TGCGCCAGCAGCGAGACGTTGGGTTACGAGCAGTACTTC

abundance: .
j_gene: TRBJ1-2
v_gene: TRBV11-2
d_gene: .
CDR3aa: CASTPVGGVSGYTF
CDR3nt: TGTGCCAGCACCCCGGTAGGAGGGGTTAGTGGCTACACCTTC

abundance: few
j_gene: TRBJ2-2
v_gene: TRBV30
d_gene: TRBD1
CDR3aa: CAWGQGARYTGELFF
CDR3nt: TGTGCCTGGGGGCAGGGGGCGCGGTACACCGGGGAGCTGTTTTTT

abundance: .
j_gene: TRBJ2-5
v_gene: TRBV10-1
d_gene: .
CDR3aa: CASSEGERQETQYF
CDR3nt: TGCGCCAGCAGTGAGGGGGAGAGACAAGAGACCCAGTACTTC

abundance: .
j_gene: TRBJ2-7
v_gene: TRBV7-9
d_gene: .
CDR3aa: CASSLGRGLGVEQYF
CDR3nt: TGTGCCAGCAGCTTAGGCAGGGGTCTCGGTGTGGAGCAGTACTTC

abundance: .
j_gene: TRBJ1-4
v_gene: TRBV2
d_gene: .
CDR3aa: CASSGPYDEKLFF
CDR3nt: TGTGCCAGCAGTGGGCCGTATGATGAAAAACTGTTTTTT

abundance: few
j_gene: TRBJ2-5
v_gene: TRBV30
d_gene: .
CDR3aa: CAWSLARLAETQYF
CDR3nt: TGTGCCTGGAGCCTCGCGCGCCTGGCAGAGACCCAGTACTTC

abundance: .
j_gene: TRBJ1-5
v_gene: TRBV27
d_gene: .
CDR3aa: CASGYDQPQHF
CDR3nt: TGTGCCTCGGGGTATGATCAGCCCCAGCATTTT

abundance: few
j_gene: TRBJ2-1
v_gene: TRBV12-3/TRBV12-4
d_gene: TRBD2
CDR3aa: CASSFAGTSGHEQFF
CDR3nt: TGTGCCAGCAGTTTCGCCGGGACTAGCGGGCATGAGCAGTTCTTC

abundance: .
j_gene: TRBJ2-3
v_gene: TRBV7-9
d_gene: .
CDR3aa: CASSLISDTQYF
CDR3nt: TGTGCCAGCAGCTTAATATCCGATACGCAGTATTTT

abundance: few
j_gene: TRBJ2-2
v_gene: TRBV19
d_gene: .
CDR3aa: CASSIVQGNTGELFF
CDR3nt: TGTGCCAGTAGTATAGTACAGGGGAACACCGGGGAGCTGTTTTTT

abundance: .
j_gene: TRBJ2-2
v_gene: TRBV9
d_gene: TRBD1
CDR3aa: CASSGFTLDRASGELFF
CDR3nt: TGTGCCAGCAGCGGCTTCACTCTGGACAGGGCGTCCGGGGAGCTGTTTTTT

abundance: .
j_gene: TRBJ2-5
v_gene: TRBV2
d_gene: TRBD1
CDR3aa: CAISESLTGGVETQYF
CDR3nt: TGTGCCATCAGTGAGTCGCTGACAGGGGGCGTCGAGACCCAGTACTTC

abundance: .
j_gene: TRBJ2-3
v_gene: TRBV10-1
d_gene: .
CDR3aa: CASSEQVGGTDTQYF
CDR3nt: TGCGCCAGCAGTGAGCAGGTGGGGGGTACAGATACGCAGTATTTT

abundance: .
j_gene: TRBJ1-6
v_gene: TRBV14
d_gene: .
CDR3aa: CASSQDGSPLHF
CDR3nt: TGCGCCAGCAGCCAAGACGGATCACCCCTCCACTTT

abundance: .
j_gene: TRBJ1-2
v_gene: TRBV12-3/TRBV12-4
d_gene: TRBD1
CDR3aa: CASRSGTGNYGYTF
CDR3nt: TGTGCCAGCAGATCCGGGACAGGGAACTATGGCTACACCTTC

abundance: .
j_gene: TRBJ2-3
v_gene: TRBV28
d_gene: TRBD2
CDR3aa: CASSTSGRAGDTQYF
CDR3nt: TGTGCCAGCAGTACAAGCGGGAGAGCAGGAGATACGCAGTATTTT

abundance: .
j_gene: TRBJ1-6
v_gene: TRBV15
d_gene: TRBD1
CDR3aa: CATSPGGTPPLHF
CDR3nt: TGTGCCACCAGCCCAGGGGGGACCCCACCCCTCCACTTT

abundance: .
j_gene: TRBJ2-7
v_gene: TRBV6-2/TRBV6-3
d_gene: .
CDR3aa: CASRLGYEQYF
CDR3nt: TGTGCCAGCCGGCTCGGCTACGAGCAGTACTTC

abundance: .
j_gene: TRBJ2-7
v_gene: TRBV19
d_gene: .
CDR3aa: CASGNLGEQYF
CDR3nt: TGTGCCAGTGGGAATCTGGGGGAGCAGTACTTC

abundance: few
j_gene: TRBJ1-1
v_gene: TRBV7-8
d_gene: .
CDR3aa: CASSSQPMNTEAFF
CDR3nt: TGTGCCAGCAGCTCACAGCCAATGAACACTGAAGCTTTCTTT

abundance: once
j_gene: TRBJ2-1
v_gene: TRBV6-5
d_gene: TRBD2
CDR3aa: CASSYASGRALDEQFF
CDR3nt: TGTGCCAGCAGTTACGCCAGCGGGAGGGCCTTGGACGAGCAGTTCTTC

abundance: few
j_gene: TRBJ2-3
v_gene: TRBV4-3
d_gene: .
CDR3aa: CASSQDLDTADTQYF
CDR3nt: TGCGCCAGCAGCCAAGATTTAGACACAGCAGATACGCAGTATTTT

abundance: few
j_gene: TRBJ2-5
v_gene: TRBV6-1
d_gene: TRBD2
CDR3aa: CATSASGPVETQYF
CDR3nt: TGTGCCACCTCCGCTAGCGGCCCGGTGGAGACCCAGTACTTC

abundance: .
j_gene: TRBJ2-3
v_gene: TRBV4-1
d_gene: TRBD1
CDR3aa: CASSPGFLDRTTDTQYF
CDR3nt: TGCGCCAGCAGCCCTGGCTTCTTGGACAGGACCACAGATACGCAGTATTTT

abundance: .
j_gene: TRBJ2-5
v_gene: TRBV24-1
d_gene: .
CDR3aa: CATSDWETGLETQYF
CDR3nt: TGTGCCACCAGTGATTGGGAGACAGGCTTAGAGACCCAGTACTTC

abundance: .
j_gene: TRBJ1-6
v_gene: TRBV2
d_gene: .
CDR3aa: CAGRIYWGDLSSYNSPLHF
CDR3nt: TGTGCCGGCAGAATTTATTGGGGGGACCTTAGCTCCTATAATTCACCCCTCCACTTT

abundance: many
j_gene: TRBJ1-1
v_gene: TRBV2
d_gene: .
CDR3aa: CASSDTLSAGDTEAFF
CDR3nt: TGTGCCAGCAGTGACACCCTGTCAGCGGGGGACACTGAAGCTTTCTTT

abundance: .
j_gene: TRBJ1-2
v_gene: TRBV4-2
d_gene: .
CDR3aa: CASSVGGGPRGYTF
CDR3nt: TGTGCCAGCAGCGTAGGAGGCGGACCCAGGGGCTACACCTTC

abundance: .
j_gene: TRBJ1-1
v_gene: TRBV10-1
d_gene: TRBD1
CDR3aa: CASSESGQATEAFF
CDR3nt: TGCGCCAGCAGTGAGTCAGGACAGGCTACTGAAGCTTTCTTT

abundance: once
j_gene: TRBJ1-1
v_gene: TRBV7-9
d_gene: .
CDR3aa: CAATGLAEAFF
CDR3nt: TGTGCCGCTACTGGGCTGGCTGAAGCTTTCTTT

abundance: .
j_gene: TRBJ1-2
v_gene: TRBV10-3
d_gene: TRBD1
CDR3aa: CAIIEEQGANYGHTF
CDR3nt: TGTGCCATCATTGAGGAACAGGGGGCTAACTATGGCCACACCTTC

abundance: .
j_gene: TRBJ2-7
v_gene: TRBV6-5
d_gene: .
CDR3aa: CASSYSKFEGPRLEQYF
CDR3nt: TGTGCCAGCAGTTACTCGAAGTTTGAGGGCCCCCGTCTCGAGCAGTACTTC

abundance: few
j_gene: TRBJ1-4
v_gene: TRBV7-6
d_gene: .
CDR3aa: CASSLVRRGSRDEKLFF
CDR3nt: TGTGCCAGCAGCTTAGTTCGGCGTGGAAGCAGGGATGAAAAACTGTTTTTT

abundance: .
j_gene: TRBJ1-4
v_gene: TRBV7-2
d_gene: .
CDR3aa: CASSLYYGATNEKLFF
CDR3nt: TGTGCCAGCAGCTTGTACTACGGAGCAACTAATGAAAAACTGTTTTTT

abundance: .
j_gene: TRBJ2-2
v_gene: TRBV5-1
d_gene: .
CDR3aa: CASSLGWTENTGELFF
CDR3nt: TGCGCCAGCAGCTTGGGGTGGACGGAGAACACCGGGGAGCTGTTTTTT

abundance: .
j_gene: TRBJ2-1
v_gene: TRBV19
d_gene: .
CDR3aa: CASSAGYSYNEQFF
CDR3nt: TGTGCCAGTAGTGCCGGATACTCCTACAATGAGCAGTTCTTC

abundance: .
j_gene: TRBJ2-7
v_gene: TRBV20-1
d_gene: .
CDR3aa: CSARDWVLVARGRDEQYF
CDR3nt: TGCAGTGCTAGAGATTGGGTACTGGTAGCGCGAGGCAGGGACGAGCAGTACTTC

abundance: .
j_gene: TRBJ2-7
v_gene: TRBV15
d_gene: .
CDR3aa: CATSRDFAYEQYF
CDR3nt: TGTGCCACCAGCAGAGATTTCGCCTACGAGCAGTACTTC

abundance: .
j_gene: TRBJ2-2
v_gene: TRBV10-3
d_gene: .
CDR3aa: CAISESEEPARGELFF
CDR3nt: TGTGCCATCAGTGAGTCCGAGGAACCCGCCAGGGGGGAGCTGTTTTTT